This T cell receptor (beta chain) was observed in a study of blood T cells in healthy people across ages (dated by TCRdb to the mid-2010s). The study in broad terms: In model experiments, template switching captured roughly one uniquely barcoded TCR beta cDNA molecule for every two T cells. To track age-related changes in TCR beta repertoire diversity, the study relied on deep sequencing normalized with unique cDNA molecular identifiers. The donors were split into four age groups: young (average around 15 years), middle-aged (over 35), aged (62) and long-lived (approximately 80). To avoid experimental bias, donors of different ages were randomly spread across the sequencing lanes. Using the same blood draw, the study looked at two additional independent replicas of 1 million unique cDNA reads for two donors, one aged 18 to 29 and the other aged 80 or older. What the research found in general, with its limitations: Observed TCR beta diversity per million T cells fell roughly linearly with age, and a significant reduction was already apparent by age approximately 40. The long-lived group showed more naive CD4+ T cells, fewer expanded clones and increased TCR diversity than the aged group, suggesting age selection. The CMV infection status of donors was not known, potentially confounding age-related changes in expanded clonotypes. There was a strong correlation between observed TCR beta diversity and the percentage of naive T cells measured by flow cytometry. Estimates of total diversity based on one million sequenced T cells were regarded as lower bounds and as underestimates. Since profiling was done on bulk unsorted PBMCs, naive and antigen-experienced compartments could not be conclusively compared.

This clonotype was seen many times. Its antigen is currently not known. No base quality information exists; no much larger clone differs at one position. Systemically healthy Caucasian individuals from Russia, some 40 in total and aged about 6 to 100 years, were included as donors. Each donor gave roughly 11 milliliters of peripheral blood, drawn into EDTA-treated Vacutainer tubes. Ficoll-Paque density-gradient centrifugation was used to isolate PBMCs, with at least 6 million obtained per sample. Trizol reagent was used to extract total RNA from PBMCs, with at least 5 micrograms per sample. For every donor, an aliquot of PBMCs went through flow cytometry to measure the percentages of naive CD45RAhigh/CD27high T cells. Based on the germline V gene, the CDR1 and CDR2 sequences are MNHEY and SVGEGT. CDR3 length: 14 amino acids, cysteine to phenylalanine. The sequence is cut down to CDR3 DNA, 42 bases in frame from base 1. V is cut by 6 bases and J by 6 bases, and the space between the germline ends is 17 bases.

Library preparation used 5' RACE. Sequencing relied on an Illumina HiSeq 2500. A second 7 to 11 cycle PCR used a sample-barcoded 5' primer and a J-beta primer mix. A template-switch 5' adaptor carrying 12 random nucleotides introduced a unique molecular identifier onto each TCR beta cDNA molecule. Each sample yielded at least 2.5 million CDR3-containing paired-end reads. The Mint cDNA synthesis kit, primed by a TRBC-specific oligonucleotide, was used to synthesize first-strand cDNA from all RNA. All cDNA was treated with uracil-DNA glycosylase and then went through a first 18-cycle PCR with the universal primers M1SS and BC2_uni_R. Under the source paper's analysis protocol: For normalization, 1 million high-quality reads were randomly selected from each sample, with every read carrying a distinct molecular identifier. Instead of being binned into consensus sequences, reads that shared molecular identifiers were thrown out. MiTCR, set to a Q25 quality threshold and the strictest error-elimination algorithm, was used for CDR3 identification, clonotype clustering and error correction. A nonparametric unseen species model using Euler transformation provided a lower-bound estimate of total TCR beta diversity. TCRdb reanalyzed the raw reads on its own, using fastp at Q25 for trimming and MiXCR for clone calling, and kept in-frame beta chains. Every CDR3 protein is listed once, alongside the most common genes and DNA of its rows. TCRdb assigned the V and J calls; the authors' analysis was not used. The table for this sample lists approximately 810,000 distinct CDR3 sequences; around 26% of them were counted only once. The ten most abundant clones make up approximately 15% of the sample.

The sequence joins TRBV6-2 or TRBV6-3 to TRBJ1-2; the D gene is possibly TRBD1, with 5 bases matching. This clonotype was sampled from an elderly woman in good health. Sequencing was carried out using blood. The CDR3 reads as follows: CASRSLRDPNGYTF. The nucleotide sequence is TGTGCCAGCAGGAGCCTCCGGGACCCAAATGGCTACACCTTC.